The 25 T cell receptor beta chains below all came from one sample that was sequenced in a study of cytomegalovirus exposure and HLA in healthy donors. Researchers ran the PCR with 60 Vbeta and 13 Jbeta primers. The repertoire was sequenced with immunoSEQ multiplex PCR; TCRdb's copy has only in-frame clones and lacks some. In the table there are 100,000 or so clones, roughly three quarters of which are singletons. The sample taken for sequencing was PBMCs. The receptors come from a male donor in good health and CMV-seropositive.

This clone came up once. This sequence joins TRBV7-9 and TRBJ2-7; 10 bases agree with TRBD1. The ends lost 5 bases at V and 5 bases at J; junction bases unmatched: 6. CDR1 and CDR2 (germline): SEHNR, FQNEAQ (reference sequence). This CDR3 has 14 amino acids. CDR3: CASSGTGERHEQYF. The CDR3 DNA sequence: TGTGCCAGCAGCGGGACAGGGGAGAGGCACGAGCAGTACTTC.

The chain couples TRBV5-4 to TRBJ2-6; no firm D call. The CDR3 spans 13 residues. Looked up from germline, CDR1 is SGHNT and CDR2 is YYREEE (reference sequence). V lost 4 bases and J lost 0, with 2 bases in between. The CDR3 protein is CASSRSGANVLTF. The DNA for the CDR3 is TGTGCCAGCAGCCGCTCTGGGGCCAACGTCCTGACTTTC.

The genes are TRBV15 and TRBJ1-2; 8 bases match TRBD1. Germline V CDR1 and CDR2: LNHNV, YYDKDF (reference sequence). The CDR3 length is 17 residues. Trimming took 0 bases from V and 6 from J; bases not matched to a gene: 12. The chain's CDR3 is CATSRDPGQGPFHGYTF. DNA for the CDR3: TGTGCCACCAGCAGAGATCCCGGACAGGGACCCTTTCATGGCTACACCTTC.

The chain recombines TRBV7-2 with TRBJ1-1, with a possible D match to TRBD1 (6 bases). CDR1 is SGHTA, CDR2 FQGNSA, per germline. The CDR3 consists of 14 residues. Between the trimmed V and J ends, which lost 7 bases and 4 bases, there was a span of 16 bases. As DNA, the CDR3 is TGTGCCAGCAACCACAGGGACCAGAGCACTGAAGCTTTCTTT. This translates into CASNHRDQSTEAFF.

The chain recombines TRBV27 with TRBJ1-5; D may be TRBD1 (6 bases). The CDR3 is 13 residues long. Trimming took 8 bases from V and 7 from J, leaving 15 bases between them. CDR1 is MNHEY and CDR2 is SMNVEV in the germline V gene (reference sequence). The CDR3, as DNA: TGTGCCAGCCGTACAGGGACCCACCAGCCCCAGCATTTT. Its translation is CASRTGTHQPQHF.

This clone was seen once. This chain connects TRBV2 to TRBJ2-7, with D perhaps TRBD1 (7 bases). V was pared by 6 bases and J by 2 bases, with 17 bases between. This CDR3 contains 15 residues. Looked up from germline, CDR1 is SNHLY and CDR2 is FYNNEI. DNA of the CDR3: TGTGCCAGCAGCGGAGGGGGCGGGGCTCCCTACGAGCAGTACTTC. Amino acid sequence: CASSGGGGAPYEQYF.

The V call is TRBV7-5, the J call TRBJ2-7; the D segment call TRBD2 is taken from the table without a DNA check. TRBV7-5 has pseudogene status. This CDR3 is built from 13 residues. The CDR3 DNA reads as TGTGCCGCCCTAGGCGGAGCCCCTTACGAGCAGTACTTC. This encodes CAALGGAPYEQYF.

This clone has only one observation. V usage is TRBV25-1 and J usage is TRBJ1-5; 8 bases are a match to TRBD1. CDR1 and CDR2 (germline): MGHDK, SYGVNS. J gave up 3 bases and V 4 bases, and 8 bases lay outside the gene matches. This CDR3 is 16 amino acids long. The CDR3 DNA is TGTGCCAGCAGTGGAGGGACAGGCGGACCCAATCAGCCCCAGCATTTT. Its translation: CASSGGTGGPNQPQHF.

This clone has only a few counts. The chain combines TRBV29-1 with TRBJ1-1; unclear D gene. This CDR3 is built from 11 residues. Germline loops: CDR1 SQVTM, CDR2 ANQGSEA. Between the trimmed V and J ends, which lost 7 bases and 0 bases, there was a span of 6 bases. CDR3 sequence: CSAAMNTEAFF. In nucleotides, the CDR3 is TGCAGCGCTGCTATGAACACTGAAGCTTTCTTT.

The rearrangement links TRBV7-2 to TRBJ1-4, with 9 bases aligning to TRBD1. CDR1 and CDR2 (germline): SGHTA, FQGNSA. The CDR3 contains 14 residues. V trimming: 3 bases; J trimming: 5 bases; junction bases outside the gene matches: 1. The CDR3 here is CASSFGTGNEKLFF. The CDR3 DNA is TGTGCCAGCAGCTTCGGGACAGGGAATGAAAAACTGTTTTTT.

This sequence joins TRBV7-9 and TRBJ2-5; 11 bases line up with TRBD1. Trimming at V came to 2 bases and at J to 5 bases, leaving 4 bases not matched to a gene. There are 15 residues in the CDR3. Germline CDR1 is SEHNR and CDR2 is FQNEAQ (reference sequence). CDR3 sequence: CASSLKGQGGETQYF. As DNA, the CDR3 is TGTGCCAGCAGCTTAAAGGGACAGGGGGGGGAGACCCAGTACTTC.

The chain has TRBV5-1 and TRBJ2-5; possibly TRBD1 for D (6 bases). The end of the DNA is better explained by TRBJ2-7, so the J call may be wrong. The CDR3 sequence is 15 residues long. Germline V lookup: CDR1 SGHRS, CDR2 YFSETQ. The CDR3 region is CASSLRQGTSYEQYF. The DNA of the CDR3 is TGCGCCAGCAGCTTGAGGCAGGGGACATCCTACGAGCAGTACTTC.

This rearrangement joins TRBV12-5 to TRBJ2-3, with 8 bases aligning to TRBD2. V trimming: 1 base; J trimming: 4 bases; junction bases outside the gene matches: 7. The CDR3 totals 16 residues. Germline V gene data show CDR1 as LGHNT and CDR2 as FRNRAP. In DNA, the CDR3 is TGTGCTAGTGGTTTGGGTGGCGGGAGGACCCCAGATACGCAGTATTTT. It specifies CASGLGGGRTPDTQYF.

The chain links TRBV9 to TRBJ2-7; 14 nucleotides match TRBD2. This CDR3 contains 16 residues. The V segment lost 4 bases and the J segment 3 bases; nucleotides outside the gene matches: 6. Germline assignment: CDR1 SGDLS and CDR2 YYNGEE. CDR3 DNA sequence: TGTGCCAGCAGCCCATCCGGGACTAGCGGGAGCTACGAGCAGTACTTC. Translation: CASSPSGTSGSYEQYF.

The V and J genes are TRBV5-4 and TRBJ2-3; 8 bases map to TRBD2. Germline lookup yields CDR1 SGHNT and CDR2 YYREEE (reference sequence). This CDR3 is built from 16 residues. V lost 5 bases, J lost 2 bases, and 10 bases stayed unmatched. CDR3 sequence: CASRLRASGHTDTQYF. CDR3 nucleotides: TGTGCCAGCAGGCTTAGGGCTAGCGGGCACACAGATACGCAGTATTTT.

This chain joins TRBV28 and TRBJ1-3; D ambiguous. Trimming took off 3 bases at V and 2 bases at J, with 11 bases between the two ends. The CDR3 is 15 amino acids. The germline CDR1 and CDR2 sequences are MDHEN and SYDVKM. In DNA, the CDR3 is TGTGCCAGCAGTTTTGAGGTTCCCACTGGAAACACCATATATTTT. Amino acid sequence: CASSFEVPTGNTIYF. The full variable domain, in which reference TRBV28 and TRBJ1-3 provide the parts outside the CDR3, is DVKVTQSSRYLVKRTGEKVFLECVQDMDHENMFWYRQDPGLGLRLIYFSYDVKMKEKGDIPEGYSVSREKKERFSLILESASTNQTSMYLCASSFEVPTGNTIYFGEGSWLTVV.

In its sample, this clone was seen a few times. The rearrangement uses TRBV6-5 and TRBJ2-7; D remains ambiguous. CDR3 length equals 13 residues. Germline assignment: CDR1 MNHEY and CDR2 SVGAGI. V was clipped by 5 bases and J by 3 bases, with 11 bases between them. The DNA for the CDR3 is TGTGCCAGCAGTAACCTCCTCTACTACGAGCAGTACTTC. It codes for CASSNLLYYEQYF.

The rearrangement links TRBV7-3 to TRBJ2-3; perhaps TRBD2 as D (5 bases). V gave up 5 bases and J gave up 8 bases, with 11 bases separating them. CDR1 is SGHTA, CDR2 FQGTGA, per germline. The CDR3 contains 12 residues. The CDR3 is CASSVLGGTQYF. CDR3 in DNA: TGTGCCAGCAGCGTGTTAGGAGGTACGCAGTATTTT.

V is TRBV28 and J is TRBJ2-5, with D perhaps matching TRBD2 (6 bases). The tail of the sequence fits TRBJ2-7 better, so the J call may be wrong. The CDR3 length is 14 residues. Germline V gene data show CDR1 as MDHEN and CDR2 as SYDVKM. The CDR3 sequence is CASSSRDFPYEQYF. The DNA for the CDR3 is TGTGCCAGCAGTTCCCGGGACTTTCCCTACGAGCAGTACTTC.

The genes are TRBV27 and TRBJ1-5; TRBD1 is a possible D gene (5 bases). The V end lost 5 bases, the J end lost 2 bases, and 19 bases lay between the germline ends. CDR1 MNHEY and CDR2 SMNVEV come from the germline V gene (reference sequence). This CDR3 has 17 residues. The CDR3 reads CASSPSHGRVGNQPQHF. In DNA, the CDR3 is TGTGCCAGCAGTCCCTCTCATGGCAGGGTGGGCAATCAGCCCCAGCATTTT.

The chain recombines TRBV5-1 with TRBJ2-5; 7 bases align to TRBD1. Germline CDR1 and CDR2: SGHRS and YFSETQ. This CDR3 comprises 13 residues. V lost 4 bases, J lost 2 bases, and 2 bases stayed unmatched. CDR3 region: CASSPGQQETQYF. CDR3 in DNA: TGCGCCAGCAGCCCGGGACAGCAAGAGACCCAGTACTTC. The whole variable domain, filled in from reference TRBV5-1 and TRBJ2-5, reads KAGVTQTPRYLIKTRGQQVTLSCSPISGHRSVSWYQQTPGQGLQFLFEYFSETQRNKGNFPGRFSGRQFSNSRSEMNVSTLELGDSALYLCASSPGQQETQYFGPGTRLLVL.

This clone came up a few times. J is TRBJ1-1 and V is TRBV5-5; D unclear. CDR3 size: 13 residues. Trimming shortened V by 0 bases and J by 8 bases, and 11 bases separated the two germline ends. In germline, CDR1 is SGHKS, CDR2 YYEKEE (reference sequence). CDR3: CASSLEPQFEAFF. CDR3 DNA sequence: TGTGCCAGCAGCTTGGAACCCCAGTTCGAAGCTTTCTTT.

The J gene is TRBJ2-2, the V gene TRBV19; TRBD2 matches 11 bases. The trim removed 5 bases at V and 6 bases at J, leaving 20 bases unmatched. The CDR3 has 20 residues. From germline, CDR1 is LNHDA and CDR2 SQIVND (reference sequence). CDR3 amino acids: CASSPRPGGSLAGGAGELFF. CDR3 sequence (DNA): TGTGCCAGTAGTCCTCGGCCAGGGGGTTCCCTAGCGGGAGGTGCCGGGGAGCTGTTTTTT.

This clone was found once. V usage is TRBV19 and J usage is TRBJ2-5, with TRBD1 matching over 8 bases. The CDR3 sequence is 14 residues long. Trimming removed 6 bases from V and 0 bases from J; junction bases left unmatched: 3. Looked up from germline, CDR1 is LNHDA and CDR2 is SQIVND (reference sequence). The CDR3 coding sequence is TGTGCCAGTAGGCCGACAGGGGACCAAGAGACCCAGTACTTC. It encodes CASRPTGDQETQYF.

V usage is TRBV19 and J usage is TRBJ2-5; 12 positions match TRBD2. The J call may be incorrect, as the DNA end agrees better with TRBJ2-7. This CDR3 region has 15 residues. The germline CDR1 and CDR2 sequences are LNHDA and SQIVND (reference sequence). The CDR3 loop is CASSSSTSGSFEQYF. DNA of the CDR3: TGTGCCAGTAGTTCCTCGACTAGCGGGAGCTTCGAGCAGTACTTC.